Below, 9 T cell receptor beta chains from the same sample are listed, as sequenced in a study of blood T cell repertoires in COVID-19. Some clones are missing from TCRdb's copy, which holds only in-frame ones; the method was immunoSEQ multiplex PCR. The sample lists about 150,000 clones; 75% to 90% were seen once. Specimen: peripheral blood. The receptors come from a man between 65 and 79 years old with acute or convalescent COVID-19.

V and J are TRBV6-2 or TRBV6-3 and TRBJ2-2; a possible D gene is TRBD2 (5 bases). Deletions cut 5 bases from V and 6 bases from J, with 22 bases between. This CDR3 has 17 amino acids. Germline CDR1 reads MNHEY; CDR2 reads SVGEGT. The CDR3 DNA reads TGTGCCAGCAGTCCATCCCTTTGGACTTTGCGAGCCGGGGAGCTGTTTTTT. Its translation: CASSPSLWTLRAGELFF.

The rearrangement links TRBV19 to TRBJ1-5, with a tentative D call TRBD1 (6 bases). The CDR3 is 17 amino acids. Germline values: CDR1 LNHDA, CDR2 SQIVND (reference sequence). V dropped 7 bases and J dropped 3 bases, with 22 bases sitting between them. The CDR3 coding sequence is TGTGCCAGTACGGGGAGCGGAGGGGGGGTAACCAATCAGCCCCAGCATTTT. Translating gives CASTGSGGGVTNQPQHF. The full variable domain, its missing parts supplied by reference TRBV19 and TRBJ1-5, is DGGITQSPKYLFRKEGQNVTLSCEQNLNHDAMYWYRQDPGQGLRLIYYSQIVNDFQKGDIAEGYSVSREKKESFPLTVTSAQKNPTAFYLCASTGSGGGVTNQPQHFGDGTRLSIL.

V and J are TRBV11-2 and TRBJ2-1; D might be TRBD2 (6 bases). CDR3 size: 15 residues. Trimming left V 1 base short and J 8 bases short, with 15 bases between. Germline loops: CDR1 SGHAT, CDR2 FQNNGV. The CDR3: CASSLGATSLDEQFF. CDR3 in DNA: TGTGCCAGCAGCTTAGGGGCGACTAGTTTGGATGAGCAGTTCTTC.

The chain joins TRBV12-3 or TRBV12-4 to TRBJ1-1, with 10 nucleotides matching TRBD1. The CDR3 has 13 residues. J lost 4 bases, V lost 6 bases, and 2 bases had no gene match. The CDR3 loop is CASSRDRGTEAFF. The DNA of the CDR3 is TGTGCCAGCAGCCGGGACAGGGGCACTGAAGCTTTCTTT.

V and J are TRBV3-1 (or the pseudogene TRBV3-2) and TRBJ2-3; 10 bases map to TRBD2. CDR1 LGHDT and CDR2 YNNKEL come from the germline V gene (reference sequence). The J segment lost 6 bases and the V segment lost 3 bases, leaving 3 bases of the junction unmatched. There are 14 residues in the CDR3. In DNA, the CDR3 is TGTGCCAGCAGCCATAGCGGGGGGTCGGATACGCAGTATTTT. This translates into CASSHSGGSDTQYF.

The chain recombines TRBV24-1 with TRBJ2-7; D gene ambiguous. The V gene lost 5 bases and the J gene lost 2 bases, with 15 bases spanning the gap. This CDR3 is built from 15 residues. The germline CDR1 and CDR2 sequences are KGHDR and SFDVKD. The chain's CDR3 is CATSAPPAGTYEQYF. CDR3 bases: TGTGCCACCAGTGCCCCCCCAGCAGGTACCTACGAGCAGTACTTC.

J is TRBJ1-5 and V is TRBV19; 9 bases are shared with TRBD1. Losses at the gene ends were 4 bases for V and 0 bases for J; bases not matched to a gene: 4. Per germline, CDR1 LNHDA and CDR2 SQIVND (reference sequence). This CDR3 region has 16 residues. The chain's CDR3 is CASSRTGAYSNQPQHF. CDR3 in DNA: TGTGCCAGTAGTAGGACAGGGGCCTATAGCAATCAGCCCCAGCATTTT.

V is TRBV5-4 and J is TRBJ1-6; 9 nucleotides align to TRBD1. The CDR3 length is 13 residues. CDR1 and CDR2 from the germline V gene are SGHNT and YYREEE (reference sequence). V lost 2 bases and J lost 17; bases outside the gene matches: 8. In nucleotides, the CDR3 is TGTGCCAGCAGCTTAACGGATGGGACAGGGATCCACTTT. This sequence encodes CASSLTDGTGIHF.

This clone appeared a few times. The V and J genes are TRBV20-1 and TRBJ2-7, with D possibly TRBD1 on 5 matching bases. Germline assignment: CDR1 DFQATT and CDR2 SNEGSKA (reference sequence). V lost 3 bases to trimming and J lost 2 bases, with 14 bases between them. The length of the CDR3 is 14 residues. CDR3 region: CSASSGYIPYEQYF. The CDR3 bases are TGCAGTGCTAGTTCAGGGTATATTCCCTACGAGCAGTACTTC.